This T cell receptor (beta chain) was sequenced in a study of T cell responses to AZD1222 COVID-19 vaccine. Losses at the gene ends were 6 bases for V and 4 bases for J; bases not matched to a gene: 3. The CDR3 has 13 residues. The germline V gene encodes CDR1 MNHEY and CDR2 SMNVEV (reference sequence). Sequencing was performed with immunoSEQ multiplex PCR; in TCRdb, only in-frame clones are kept and a portion is missing. The repertoire holds roughly 160,000 clones, about 90% seen once, with around 4.4% in the top ten. The sequence came from an adult in good health. This rearrangement joins TRBV27 to TRBJ1-2; 9 bases fit TRBD1. The specimen was peripheral blood, collected on day 0 of MenACWY control vaccination. The CDR3 sequence: CASRAQGAYGYTF. The CDR3 DNA reads as TGTGCCAGCAGGGCACAGGGGGCCTATGGCTACACCTTC.